These 24 T cell receptor beta chains share one sample of origin, sequenced in a study of molecular identifiers for immune sequencing clone quantification. TCRdb reprocessed the PCR reads via MiXCR and lists one record per CDR3 protein. The table includes 85,000 to 100,000 distinct CDR3 sequences, 20% to 25% detected once. The material sequenced was naive CD8+ T cells from blood, with Jurkat cell RNA spiked in. Subset reported: FACS-sorted CD8+CD4-CCR7+CD45RA+ naive T cells. Source of these receptors: a human donor in good health. Some libraries in this study had Jurkat cell RNA spiked in.

This clonotype has ten or more counts. V and J are TRBV28 and TRBJ2-7; either TRBD1 or TRBD2 may fit D (5 bases each). There are 15 residues in the CDR3. The V end was cut by 5 bases, the J end by 3 bases, with 17 bases between. Germline CDR1 and CDR2: MDHEN and SYDVKM. The CDR3, as DNA: TGTGCCAGCAGTGCCCCGGGGACCAAGGGCTACGAGCAGTACTTC. It encodes CASSAPGTKGYEQYF.

Concerning this clonotype: This could be a read error, since a much larger clone is one nucleotide away. The J gene is TRBJ1-4, the V gene TRBV12-3 or TRBV12-4; D ambiguous. The CDR3 loop spans 13 amino acids. The CDR3 DNA reads TGTGCCAGCAGTTTAGGTATTAATGAAAAACTGCTTTTT. It codes for CASSLGINEKLLF.

This rearrangement joins TRBV24-1 to TRBJ2-1; 9 nucleotides align to TRBD2. Germline CDR1 KGHDR, CDR2 SFDVKD. V gave up 3 bases and J gave up 5 bases; unmatched junction bases: 4. The CDR3 runs to 15 residues. The CDR3 DNA follows: TGTGCCACCAGTGATAGCCTAGCGGGAAACAATGAGCAGTTCTTC. Protein: CATSDSLAGNNEQFF.

This clonotype came up many times. The chain recombines TRBV29-1 with TRBJ2-5, with TRBD1 identical over 7 bases. Per germline, CDR1 SQVTM and CDR2 ANQGSEA. With 3 bases clipped from V and 5 bases from J, the junction kept 15 bases outside the gene matches. The CDR3 consists of 16 residues. CDR3 nucleotide sequence: TGCAGCGTTGAGTTCCTGACAGGGCCCCCCGGTGAGACCCAGTACTTC. It specifies CSVEFLTGPPGETQYF.

This clonotype has just a few counts. In DNA form, the CDR3 reads TGTGCCAGCAGTGAATTTTCGACTGGGGTTGAGCAGTTCTTC. This gives the protein CASSEFSTGVEQFF. The genes are TRBV25-1 and TRBJ2-1; D not certain. From germline, CDR1 is MGHDK and CDR2 SYGVNS. This CDR3 contains 14 residues. Trimming removed 1 base from V and 9 bases from J, with 13 bases in between.

Remarks on this clonotype: A single base separates this from a much larger clone, so it may be a read error. V is TRBV6-5 and J is TRBJ2-7; D call uncertain. The CDR3 totals 12 residues. CDR1 MNHEY and CDR2 SVGAGI come from the germline V gene. The CDR3 protein is CACSYGQDEQYF. CDR3 DNA: TGTGCCTGCAGTTACGGGCAGGACGAGCAGTACTTC.

The CDR3 DNA reads as TGTGCCAGGGGCTCTGGGGCCGCTCGGGACCAGTACTTC. Encoded protein: CARGSGAARDQYF. The V call is TRBV30, the J call TRBJ2-5; D might be TRBD1 or TRBD2, each matching 5 bases. Germline lookup yields CDR1 GTSNPN and CDR2 SVGIG (reference sequence). V lost 8 bases and J 10 bases, leaving 23 bases between the germline ends. The CDR3 runs to 13 residues. Together with reference TRBV30 and TRBJ2-5, the CDR3 gives the full variable domain: SQTIHQWPATLVQPVGSPLSLECTVEGTSNPNLYWYRQAAGRGLQLLFYSVGIGQISSEVPQNLSASRPQDRQFILSSKKLLLSDSGFYLCARGSGAARDQYFGPGTRLLVL.

As regards this clonotype: This may be a read error: a much more frequent sequence differs by one nucleotide. This chain uses TRBV7-9 with TRBJ1-4, with D tentatively TRBD1 (6 bases). Trimming removed 5 bases at V and 8 bases at J, with 12 bases between. This CDR3 contains 13 residues. Germline CDR1 is SEHNR and CDR2 is FQNEAQ (reference sequence). CDR3 amino acids: CASSNQGREKLFF. The CDR3 DNA sequence: TGTGCCAGCAGCAACCAGGGGCGGGAAAAACTGTTTTTT.

This clonotype occurred many times. In DNA form, the CDR3 reads TGCGCCAGCAGCACCAAACTCAGGGACGAGCAGTACTTC. It yields the protein CASSTKLRDEQYF. The genes are TRBV10-1 and TRBJ2-7, with a possible D match to TRBD1 (5 bases). V shed 6 bases and J shed 5 bases, with 14 bases lying between them. The CDR3 runs 13 residues. Germline assignment: CDR1 WNHNN and CDR2 SYGVQD (reference sequence).

This clonotype was detected only a few times. V usage is TRBV7-8 and J usage is TRBJ2-7, with unresolved D. Looked up from germline, CDR1 is SGHVS and CDR2 is FQNEAQ. The length of the CDR3 is 13 residues. Trimming removed 1 base from V and 5 bases from J, with 9 bases in between. The CDR3 protein is CASSLGLRDEQYF. In DNA, the CDR3 is TGTGCCAGCAGCTTAGGATTACGGGACGAGCAGTACTTC.

A single count supports this clonotype. A much larger clone lies one base from this, so it may be a read error. This chain joins TRBV9 and TRBJ2-7; D is unresolved. The CDR3 length is 15 residues. Germline V gives CDR1 SGDLS, CDR2 YYNGEE. The CDR3 spells CASGVAAAPVHEQYF. In DNA form, the CDR3 reads TGTGCCAGCGGCGTAGCTGCCGCCCCGGTCCACGAGCAGTACTTC.

This clonotype has only one observation. Here the CDR3 omits its conserved ending phenylalanine or tryptophan, so a read error is the likely source. No DNA is shown, since the ends of the CDR3 on it are uncertain; the CDR3 is the one TCRdb lists. The chain links TRBV6-5 to TRBJ1-1. The germline gives CDR1 MNHEY, CDR2 SVGAGI. The CDR3 is made up of 13 amino acids, end residues included. CDR3 sequence: CASSLRLGTEAVL.

This clonotype showed up many times. The chain joins TRBV6-5 to TRBJ1-1; a weak D match, TRBD1 (5 bases). The ends were cut back, 2 bases at V and 0 bases at J, with 7 bases in the middle. CDR1 is MNHEY and CDR2 is SVGAGI in the germline V gene. The CDR3 is 14 residues long. This CDR3 is CASSYGTMNTEAFF. Written as DNA, the CDR3 is TGTGCCAGCAGTTACGGGACCATGAACACTGAAGCTTTCTTT.

The chain recombines TRBV30 with TRBJ2-1, with 7 bases identical to TRBD1. The junction had 4 bases not matched to a gene; V was cut back by 0 bases and J by 8 bases. This CDR3 is built from 13 residues. Germline lookup yields CDR1 GTSNPN and CDR2 SVGIG (reference sequence). CDR3 in amino acids: CAWSVGQVYEQFF. The CDR3 nucleotides are TGTGCCTGGAGTGTCGGACAGGTCTATGAGCAGTTCTTC.

As to this clonotype: A much bigger clone sits one base away, suggesting this may be a read error. The chain joins TRBV6-5 to TRBJ1-5; D not resolved. CDR3 size: 14 residues. Trimming took 0 bases from V and 3 from J, leaving 6 bases between them. The germline CDR1 and CDR2 sequences are MNHEY and SVGAGI. Written as DNA, the CDR3 is TGTGCCAGCAGTTACTCCAATCACAATCAGCCCCAGCATTTT. This codes for CASSYSNHNQPQHF.

This clonotype was recorded at least ten times. The rearrangement uses TRBV5-4 and TRBJ2-5, with 7 bases matching TRBD1. This CDR3 is built from 13 residues. Germline loops: CDR1 SGHNT, CDR2 YYREEE (reference sequence). The junction had 4 bases not matched to a gene; V was cut back by 6 bases and J by 2 bases. In DNA form, the CDR3 reads TGTGCCAGCAAAGACAGGGATCAAGAGACCCAGTACTTC. Its protein is CASKDRDQETQYF.

This clonotype was found many times. The gene calls are TRBV7-2 and TRBJ2-3; 9 positions match TRBD1. The trim removed 1 base at V and 4 bases at J, leaving 6 bases unmatched. The CDR3 runs 16 residues. CDR1 is SGHTA, CDR2 FQGNSA, per germline. The CDR3 loop is CASSLDPGQGSDTQYF. CDR3 sequence (DNA): TGTGCCAGCAGCTTAGATCCCGGACAGGGGTCAGATACGCAGTATTTT.

At least ten counts were recorded for this clonotype. This chain joins TRBV12-5 and TRBJ2-7; D is perhaps TRBD1 (5 bases). Between the trimmed V and J ends, which lost 7 bases and 2 bases, there was a span of 15 bases. The CDR3 loop spans 14 amino acids. Germline CDR1 LGHNT, CDR2 FRNRAP. CDR3 loop: CASARSGRAYEQYF. The CDR3 bases are TGTGCTAGTGCCCGGAGTGGCAGGGCCTACGAGCAGTACTTC.

This clonotype appeared many times. This chain links TRBV3-1 with TRBJ2-6, with D unclear. CDR1 and CDR2 from the germline V gene are LGHDT and YNNKEL (reference sequence). The length of the CDR3 is 16 residues. Trimming took off 4 bases at V and 0 bases at J, with 10 bases between the two ends. The CDR3 sequence is CASSLEAISGANVLTF. The CDR3 DNA sequence: TGTGCCAGCAGCCTCGAGGCGATCTCTGGGGCCAACGTCCTGACTTTC.

Comment on this clonotype: Since no conserved phenylalanine or tryptophan closes the CDR3, a read error is the likely cause. The chain couples TRBV5-6 to TRBJ2-6; no reliable D call. The CDR3 runs to 16 residues. CDR1 is SGHDT and CDR2 is YYEEEE in the germline V gene. Between the trimmed V and J ends, which lost 3 bases and 0 bases, there was a span of 10 bases. CDR3 loop: CASSSGQVSGANVLTL. The CDR3 nucleotides read TGTGCCAGCAGCTCGGGTCAGGTCTCTGGGGCCAACGTCCTGACTTTG.

A word on this clonotype: The germline gene is not matched at one end of the junction; a read error may be the cause. The J gene is TRBJ1-2, the V gene TRBV7-9; possible D gene TRBD1, 6 bases. The length of the CDR3 is 17 residues. The germline V gene encodes CDR1 SEHNR and CDR2 FQNEAQ (reference sequence). CDR3 in DNA: TGTGCCAGCAGCCATCTGACAGGCCCCAATCCTAACTATGGCGACACCTTC. Translation: CASSHLTGPNPNYGDTF.

There are many counts of this clonotype. V is TRBV27 and J is TRBJ2-7; D is perhaps TRBD1 or TRBD2 (5 bases each). The CDR3 has 12 residues. Germline V gene lookup returns CDR1 MNHEY and CDR2 SMNVEV (reference sequence). Trimming stripped 2 bases from V and 5 bases from J, with 7 bases between. This CDR3 is CASSLGGHEQYF. The CDR3 bases are TGTGCCAGCAGTTTAGGGGGACACGAGCAGTACTTC.

This clonotype was detected ten times or more. V usage is TRBV23-1 and J usage is TRBJ2-6; D gene uncertain. TRBV23-1 is treated as an ORF (open reading frame) with a function not yet certain. CDR3 length: 20 residues. V lost 0 bases and J lost 0, with 18 bases in between. The CDR3 loop is CASSQSNDSDLDSGANVLTF. The CDR3 DNA follows: TGCGCCAGCAGTCAATCGAACGACTCAGACCTTGACTCTGGGGCCAACGTCCTGACTTTC.

This clonotype occurred many times. The V call is TRBV11-2, the J call TRBJ2-1; D not certain. V lost 9 bases to trimming and J lost 0 bases, with 6 bases between them. This CDR3 has 12 amino acids. Germline CDR1 and CDR2: SGHAT and FQNNGV. The CDR3 loop reads CASKSSYNEQFF. The CDR3 region has the DNA TGTGCCAGTAAGTCCTCCTACAATGAGCAGTTCTTC.